This T cell receptor beta chain was profiled in a study of cytomegalovirus exposure and HLA in healthy donors. CDR1 SGHAT and CDR2 FQNNGV come from the germline V gene. The CDR3 covers 15 residues. The V and J ends lost 5 bases and 5 bases, in that order; junction bases with no gene match: 7. The PCR had 60 Vbeta and 13 Jbeta primers. Data came from immunoSEQ multiplex PCR; TCRdb stores just in-frame clones and leaves some out. The sample lists approximately 85,000 clones, over 75% occurring once. The TCR sequence derives from a man aged 30 to 39 in good health and CMV-seronegative. Sequenced material: PBMCs. V and J are TRBV11-2 and TRBJ1-4; 8 positions match TRBD1. CDR3 loop: CASSPQTGVNEKLFF. The CDR3 nucleotides read TGTGCCAGCAGCCCGCAGACAGGGGTGAATGAAAAACTGTTTTTT.